This T cell receptor beta chain was recovered during a study of T cell changes during pregnancy in multiple sclerosis. Produced via immunoSEQ multiplex PCR; TCRdb's table is partial and in-frame only. The sample yields approximately 50,000 clones, 92% seen once. This CDR3 has 14 amino acids. Trimming took off 5 bases at V and 4 bases at J, with 14 bases between the two ends. Germline V gene sequence: CDR1 SGHAT, CDR2 FQNNGV. Sample: CD4+ T cells from peripheral blood mononuclear cells, taken after pregnancy. The chain carries TRBV11-2 and TRBJ1-1, with a possible D match to TRBD1 (5 bases). The receptor comes from a female donor with multiple sclerosis, enrolled in a pregnancy study. In DNA form, the CDR3 reads TGTGCCAGCAGCACTCGCCAGGGAGGCACTGAAGCTTTCTTT. It is translated as CASSTRQGGTEAFF.